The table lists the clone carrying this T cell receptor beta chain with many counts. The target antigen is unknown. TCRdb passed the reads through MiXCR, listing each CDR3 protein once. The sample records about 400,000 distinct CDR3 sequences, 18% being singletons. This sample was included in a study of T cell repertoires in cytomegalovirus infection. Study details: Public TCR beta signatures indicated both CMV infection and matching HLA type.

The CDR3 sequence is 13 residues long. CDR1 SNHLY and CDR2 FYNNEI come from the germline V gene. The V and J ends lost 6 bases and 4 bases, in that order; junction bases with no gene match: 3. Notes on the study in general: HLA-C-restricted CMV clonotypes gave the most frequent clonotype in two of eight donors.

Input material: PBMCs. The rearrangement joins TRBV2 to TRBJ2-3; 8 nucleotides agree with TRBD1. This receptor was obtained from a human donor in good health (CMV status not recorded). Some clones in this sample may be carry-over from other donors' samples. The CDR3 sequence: CASRDRVSDTQYF. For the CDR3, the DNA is TGTGCCAGCAGGGACAGGGTGTCAGATACGCAGTATTTT. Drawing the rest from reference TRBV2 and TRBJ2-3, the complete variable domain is EPEVTQTPSHQVTQMGQEVILRCVPISNHLYFYWYRQILGQKVEFLVSFYNNEISEKSEIFDDQFSVERPDGSNFTLKIRSTKLEDSAMYFCASRDRVSDTQYFGPGTRLTVL.